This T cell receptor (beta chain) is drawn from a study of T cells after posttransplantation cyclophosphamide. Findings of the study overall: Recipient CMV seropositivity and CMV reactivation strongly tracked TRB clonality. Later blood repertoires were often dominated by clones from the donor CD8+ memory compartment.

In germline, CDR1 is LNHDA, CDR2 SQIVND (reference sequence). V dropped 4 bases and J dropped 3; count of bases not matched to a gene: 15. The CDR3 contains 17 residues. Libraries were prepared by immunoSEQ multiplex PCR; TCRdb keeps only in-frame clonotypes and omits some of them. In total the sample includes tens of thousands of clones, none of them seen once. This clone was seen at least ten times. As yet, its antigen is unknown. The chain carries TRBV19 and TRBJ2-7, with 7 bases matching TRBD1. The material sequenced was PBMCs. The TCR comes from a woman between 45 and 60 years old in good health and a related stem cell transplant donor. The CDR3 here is CASSKSFTGARDYEQYF. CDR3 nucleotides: TGTGCCAGTAGTAAAAGCTTTACAGGGGCTCGGGACTACGAGCAGTACTTC.